This T cell receptor (beta chain) was identified during a study of shared clonotypes between healthy human individuals. Study summary: The people who gave samples were a couple of women and three men aged 18 to 49. Three CD4 naive, three CD4 memory, two CD8 naive and one CD8 memory plate were used per donor.

In germline, CDR1 is SGHNT, CDR2 YYREEE (reference sequence). This CDR3 is built from 15 residues. V lost 0 bases and J lost 6, with 16 bases in between. The data were produced by immunoSEQ multiplex PCR, yet TCRdb's version contains in-frame clones alone and is incomplete. The profile shows around 1.5 million clones, around 98% of them singletons. With respect to this clone: Its antigen remains unknown.

General study results and limits: Donor scarcity curtailed the genetic and exposure-history diversity represented herein.

This chain uses TRBV5-4 with TRBJ2-7; D uncertain. This TCR was recovered from a man aged 25 to 40 in good health. Sequences were obtained from naive CD4+ T cells sorted from blood. Subset indicated: CD45RA+ positively selected. The CDR3 here is CASSLEQAGPFEQYF. The CDR3 DNA follows: TGTGCCAGCAGCTTGGAGCAGGCAGGACCCTTCGAGCAGTACTTC. Based on the CDR3 plus reference TRBV5-4 and TRBJ2-7, the full variable domain is ETGVTQSPTHLIKTRGQQVTLRCSSQSGHNTVSWYQQALGQGPQFIFQYYREEENGRGNFPPRFSGLQFPNYSSELNVNALELDDSALYLCASSLEQAGPFEQYFGPGTRLTVT.